This TCR beta chain was captured in a study of blood T cell repertoires in COVID-19. Overall study context: Collection of acute and convalescent COVID-19 samples took place in the United States, Italy and Spain.

Original analysis: Estimated nucleated cell counts came from reference gene primer amplification. Using immunoSEQ multiplex PCR, the repertoire was profiled, and TCRdb retains in-frame clones only, with some absent. V and J calls and clone size are as listed in that table; D and trimming were resolved from the DNA. The sample lists some 300,000 clones; roughly 90% were seen once. Per the germline V gene, CDR1 is LNHDA and CDR2 is SQIVND (reference sequence). The V end lost 6 bases, the J end lost 5 bases, and 19 bases lay between the germline ends. This CDR3 region has 15 residues. Patients of the Seattle cohort, enrolled during active infection, were followed longitudinally.

Sequences were obtained from peripheral blood. This chain joins TRBV19 and TRBJ1-1; D unresolved. This receptor was taken from a woman aged 70 to 79 with COVID-19, enrolled during active disease. The CDR3 sequence is CASSTIPGAGTEAFF. CDR3 in DNA: TGTGCCAGTAGCACCATTCCGGGCGCGGGAACTGAAGCTTTCTTT.